A single sample gave rise to the 16 T cell receptor beta chains below, sequenced in a study of T cell repertoires in ileal Crohn's disease. Data came from immunoSEQ multiplex PCR; TCRdb stores just in-frame clones and leaves some out. The sample records 2,600 or so clones, roughly 76% being singletons. Material for sequencing was ileal tissue. These receptors came from an adult with Crohn's disease.

The sample holds one count of this clone. Relative to the germline gene, one junction end is altered; a read error may explain this. This chain joins TRBV6-1 and TRBJ2-1, with D perhaps TRBD2 (5 bases). The V gene's germline CDR1 is MNHNS and CDR2 SASEGT. The CDR3 is 15 residues long. CDR3 sequence: CASREDTGYSNEQFF. Written as DNA, the CDR3 is TGTGCCAGCAGGGAAGACACGGGATACTCCAATGAGCAGTTCTTC.

The V and J genes are TRBV5-4 and TRBJ1-1, with 9 bases aligning to TRBD1. After removal of 4 bases from V and 3 bases from J, the junction contained 1 base not matched to a gene. Germline values: CDR1 SGHNT, CDR2 YYREEE (reference sequence). The CDR3 is made up of 13 amino acids. The chain's CDR3 is CASSRTGDTEAFF. CDR3 in DNA: TGTGCCAGCAGCCGGACAGGGGACACTGAAGCTTTCTTT.

The V call is TRBV30, the J call TRBJ2-7, with D perhaps matching TRBD1 (6 bases). V lost 0 bases to trimming and J lost 3 bases, with 9 bases between them. CDR1 GTSNPN and CDR2 SVGIG come from the germline V gene (reference sequence). This CDR3 region has 13 residues. The CDR3 DNA reads TGTGCCTGGAGTGTACAGGGTGGCTACGAGCAGTACTTC. It codes for CAWSVQGGYEQYF.

This clone is labeled large (0.1 to 1%). The chain employs TRBV19 and TRBJ2-1, with TRBD2 matching over 8 bases. CDR3 length equals 15 residues. V gave up 3 bases and J gave up 3 bases; unmatched junction bases: 4. In germline, CDR1 is LNHDA, CDR2 SQIVND (reference sequence). The CDR3 DNA sequence: TGTGCCAGTAGTATTGGTAGCGGGGACTACAATGAGCAGTTCTTC. It translates to CASSIGSGDYNEQFF.

DNA of the CDR3: TGTGCCAGCAGTCTATCGCTTACGGCAGGGGGTGCCTATGGCTACACCTTC. Translation gives CASSLSLTAGGAYGYTF. V usage is TRBV5-4 and J usage is TRBJ1-2; 7 nucleotides agree with TRBD1. Per the germline V gene, CDR1 is SGHNT and CDR2 is YYREEE (reference sequence). This CDR3 spans 17 amino acids. After removal of 5 bases from V and 4 bases from J, the junction contained 17 bases not matched to a gene.

V gene TRBV4-2 combines with J gene TRBJ2-3, with 9 bases that match TRBD1. Germline V CDR1 and CDR2: LGHNA, YNFKEQ. Trimming removed 1 base from V and 4 bases from J; junction bases left unmatched: 3. The length of the CDR3 is 15 residues. The DNA of the CDR3 is TGTGCCAGCAGCCAAGGGACAGGGGAGCCAGATACGCAGTATTTT. Its protein is CASSQGTGEPDTQYF.

V and J are TRBV7-8 and TRBJ2-7, with a possible D match to TRBD2 (5 bases). The CDR3 loop spans 14 amino acids. CDR1 is SGHVS, CDR2 FQNEAQ, per germline. V gave up 3 bases and J gave up 7 bases, with 16 bases separating them. The CDR3 protein is CASSFRLSGLEQYV. The CDR3 coding sequence is TGTGCCAGCAGCTTCCGCTTAAGCGGCCTGGAGCAGTACGTC.

The rearrangement links TRBV19 to TRBJ1-2; D remains ambiguous. The CDR3 contains 15 residues. The germline gives CDR1 LNHDA, CDR2 SQIVND (reference sequence). Between the trimmed V and J ends, which lost 3 bases and 2 bases, there was a span of 13 bases. In DNA, the CDR3 is TGTGCCAGTAGTATTACTGGGCTCAGAAACTATGGCTACACCTTC. It codes for CASSITGLRNYGYTF.

The chain recombines TRBV5-4 with TRBJ2-3; D may be TRBD2 (5 bases). The germline V gene has CDR1 SGHNT and CDR2 YYREEE (reference sequence). Trimming removed 0 bases from V and 2 bases from J, with 10 bases in between. CDR3 length: 15 residues. As DNA, the CDR3 is TGTGCCAGCAGCTTGGGTAGCGTTTCCACAGATACGCAGTATTTT. As protein: CASSLGSVSTDTQYF.

The V and J genes are TRBV5-1 and TRBJ1-3; a weak D match, TRBD1 (6 bases). Per germline, CDR1 SGHRS and CDR2 YFSETQ. Trimming pared 2 bases from V and 6 bases from J, leaving 9 bases between. The CDR3 has 13 residues. DNA of the CDR3: TGCGCCAGCAGCTTAGGGGGAGAAAACACCATATATTTT. Encoded protein: CASSLGGENTIYF.

The rearrangement uses TRBV2 and TRBJ1-1, with TRBD1 identical over 7 bases. The CDR3 has 13 amino acids. CDR1 and CDR2 (germline): SNHLY, FYNNEI. Trimming at V came to 5 bases and at J to 5 bases, leaving 5 bases not matched to a gene. The CDR3 reads CASSFTGVTEAFF. CDR3 in DNA: TGTGCCAGCAGTTTTACAGGGGTTACTGAAGCTTTCTTT.

This clone came up a few times. The chain has TRBV7-9 and TRBJ2-1; 7 bases match TRBD2. CDR1 and CDR2 (germline): SEHNR, FQNEAQ (reference sequence). V lost 1 base to trimming and J lost 7 bases; unmatched junction nucleotides: 7. The CDR3 has 15 residues. This CDR3 is CASSLGGSGLNEQFF. CDR3 bases: TGTGCCAGCAGCTTAGGCGGGAGCGGGCTTAATGAGCAGTTCTTC. Variable domain in full (rest from reference TRBV7-9 and TRBJ2-1): DTGVSQNPRHKITKRGQNVTFRCDPISEHNRLYWYRQTLGQGPEFLTYFQNEAQLEKSRLLSDRFSAERPKGSFSTLEIQRTEQGDSAMYLCASSLGGSGLNEQFFGPGTRLTVL.

This clone was detected once. The J gene is TRBJ1-6, the V gene TRBV9; 8 bases fit TRBD1. Germline V gene lookup returns CDR1 SGDLS and CDR2 YYNGEE. The CDR3 consists of 14 residues. With V trimmed by 4 bases and J by 8 bases, 5 bases remained unmatched. Written as DNA, the CDR3 is TGTGCCAGCAGCCTCAGGGGGCTGGATTCACCCCTCCACTTT. Translated, it gives CASSLRGLDSPLHF.

The V and J genes are TRBV4-3 and TRBJ2-1; D gene ambiguous. Germline CDR1 and CDR2: LGHNA and YSLEER. Between the trimmed V and J ends, which lost 1 base and 8 bases, there was a span of 21 bases. This CDR3 region has 17 residues. The DNA of the CDR3 is TGCGCCAGCAGCCAAGTGCGTGAACTCCCATATCTCCATGAGCAGTTCTTC. It translates to CASSQVRELPYLHEQFF.

J is TRBJ2-5 and V is TRBV18; TRBD1 agrees at 8 bases. The CDR3 is 17 residues long. Trimming removed 3 bases from V and 3 bases from J; junction bases left unmatched: 12. The germline gives CDR1 KGHSH, CDR2 LQKENI. The CDR3 DNA reads TGTGCCAGCTCACCTGTGACAGGGGCTCTTTTGGAAGAGACCCAGTACTTC. Amino acid sequence: CASSPVTGALLEETQYF.

This clone was counted a single time. CDR3 DNA: TGTGCCAGCAGTGACGAGACAGGGGGGATTTTAGATACGCAGTATTTT. As protein: CASSDETGGILDTQYF. This rearrangement joins TRBV2 to TRBJ2-3, with 9 bases aligning to TRBD1. With 3 bases clipped from V and 5 bases from J, the junction kept 9 bases outside the gene matches. This CDR3 region has 16 residues. CDR1 SNHLY and CDR2 FYNNEI come from the germline V gene.